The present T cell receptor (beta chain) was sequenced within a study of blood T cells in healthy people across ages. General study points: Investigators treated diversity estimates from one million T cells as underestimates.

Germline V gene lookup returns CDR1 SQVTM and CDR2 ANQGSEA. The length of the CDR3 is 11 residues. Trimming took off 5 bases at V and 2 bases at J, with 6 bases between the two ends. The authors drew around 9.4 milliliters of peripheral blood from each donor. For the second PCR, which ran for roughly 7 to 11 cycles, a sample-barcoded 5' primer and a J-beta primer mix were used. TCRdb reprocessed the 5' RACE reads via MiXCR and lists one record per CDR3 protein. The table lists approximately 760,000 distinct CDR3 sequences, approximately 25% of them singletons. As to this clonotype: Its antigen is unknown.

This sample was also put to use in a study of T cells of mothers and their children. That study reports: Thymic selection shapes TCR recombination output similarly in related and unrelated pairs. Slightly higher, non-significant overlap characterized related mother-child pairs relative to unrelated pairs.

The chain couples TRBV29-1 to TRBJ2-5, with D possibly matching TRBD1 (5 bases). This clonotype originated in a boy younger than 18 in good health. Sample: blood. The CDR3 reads CSVRQQETQYF. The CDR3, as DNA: TGCAGCGTTCGACAGCAAGAGACCCAGTACTTC.